This TCR beta chain stems from a study of T cell responses to AZD1222 COVID-19 vaccine. Across the whole study: Second-dose recipients at about 4 or about 12 weeks were treated as one pooled group.

Sequencing used immunoSEQ multiplex PCR; TCRdb keeps in-frame clones, though not all of them. Of roughly 150,000 clones listed, roughly nine tenths are singletons. The germline V and J ends were trimmed by 0 bases and 2 bases, with 11 bases remaining between them. The CDR3 is 16 amino acids. CDR1 is LNHDA and CDR2 is SQIVND in the germline V gene (reference sequence). The sequences come from peripheral blood, collected on day 0 of AZD1222 vaccination. This rearrangement joins TRBV19 to TRBJ2-1; D is perhaps TRBD1 (6 bases). The receptor comes from an adult in good health. The CDR3, as DNA: TGTGCCAGTAGTATAGAAGACAGGCCGGCCTACAATGAGCAGTTCTTC. It encodes CASSIEDRPAYNEQFF.